This note documents a single T cell receptor (beta chain) sequence. The antigen remains undetermined. This sample is part of a study of graft-versus-host responses after intestinal transplantation. Study findings and constraints: GvH clones were found in recipient marrow; some appeared first in ileum or blood.

The data were produced by immunoSEQ multiplex PCR, yet TCRdb's version contains in-frame clones alone and is incomplete. There are 15,000 to 20,000 clones in the sample; roughly 80% occur only once, and 18% lies in the top ten. Tissue processing of the graft released intraepithelial and lamina propria lymphocytes from it. This clonotype was obtained from a human patient who received an intestinal transplant, so some T cells may come from the graft donor. The sample here was ileum tissue, taken roughly 3.5 months after intestinal transplant.

Written as DNA, the CDR3 is TGTGCCAGCAGCCCAAAATTTGATACGCAGTATTTT. Its translation: CASSPKFDTQYF. The chain links TRBV7-2 to TRBJ2-3, with D hard to call. In germline, CDR1 is SGHTA, CDR2 FQGNSA. The CDR3 sequence is 12 residues long. With 5 bases removed from V and 6 bases from J, the gap between germline ends came to 9 bases.